Listed below are T cell receptor beta chains from one sample, sequenced in a study of blood T cell repertoires in COVID-19. Assay used: immunoSEQ multiplex PCR; TCRdb lists only in-frame clones, some missing. The data hold fewer than 400,000 clones, with around 88% observed a single time. The sample comprised peripheral blood. The origin of the receptors is a man younger than 40 with active or convalescent COVID-19. Each CDR3 is given with its conserved first and last residue. A D gene is named only where the DNA matches it firmly. Expanded clones get a size class; other rows say once, few or many, or leave the size out.

>TRBD2|TRBV7-2|.|TRBJ2-7
CASSWTSGKYEQYF
TGTGCCAGCAGCTGGACTAGCGGGAAATACGAGCAGTACTTC
>.|TRBV6-2/TRBV6-3|.|TRBJ1-5
CASSMTWSNQPQHF
TGTGCCAGCAGCATGACTTGGAGCAATCAGCCCCAGCATTTT
>.|TRBV25-1|once|TRBJ2-2
CATYTGLGGELFF
TGTGCCACCTACACAGGGCTCGGCGGGGAGCTGTTTTTT
>TRBD1|TRBV7-2|.|TRBJ1-5
CASSLGQGEPQHF
TGTGCCAGCAGCCTCGGACAGGGCGAGCCCCAGCATTTT
>.|TRBV6-5|.|TRBJ1-3
CASSYSGDGNTIYF
TGTGCCAGCAGTTACTCAGGGGATGGAAACACCATATATTTT
>TRBD1|TRBV9|.|TRBJ1-2
CASSVEGAFYGYTF
TGTGCCAGCAGCGTAGAGGGGGCCTTCTATGGCTACACCTTC
>.|TRBV27|.|TRBJ2-7
CASSLSRTAYEQYF
TGTGCCAGCAGTTTATCGAGGACAGCCTACGAGCAGTACTTC
>.|TRBV28|.|TRBJ2-1
CASSLSVRGEQFF
TGTGCCAGCAGTTTATCCGTGCGGGGTGAGCAGTTCTTC
>.|TRBV6-6|.|TRBJ2-7
CASSYSTGGRAYEQYF
TGTGCCAGCAGTTACTCGACGGGGGGCCGGGCCTACGAGCAGTACTTC
>.|TRBV7-7|few|TRBJ2-6
CASSSGLRGSGANVLTF
TGTGCCAGCAGCTCTGGACTGAGGGGGTCTGGGGCCAACGTCCTGACTTTC
>TRBD1|TRBV7-2|.|TRBJ1-2
CASSLVGGDGYTF
TGTGCCAGCAGCTTAGTAGGGGGCGATGGCTACACCTTC
>.|TRBV28|.|TRBJ1-6
CASSSPSGGQRTLHF
TGTGCCAGCAGTTCCCCCAGTGGCGGGCAAAGGACCCTCCACTTT
>TRBD2|TRBV9|.|TRBJ2-7
CASSVGGGLAVYEQYF
TGTGCCAGCAGCGTAGGAGGGGGACTAGCGGTCTACGAGCAGTACTTC
>.|TRBV24-1|.|TRBJ1-2
CATSDLTEDYGYTF
TGTGCCACCAGTGATCTGACAGAGGACTATGGCTACACCTTC
>.|TRBV7-9|.|TRBJ1-1
CASSLNPVRANTEAFF
TGTGCCAGCAGCTTAAACCCGGTCAGGGCGAACACTGAAGCTTTCTTT
>.|TRBV28|few|TRBJ1-1
CASSKGIDTEAFF
TGTGCCAGCAGTAAGGGGATCGACACTGAAGCTTTCTTT
>TRBD2|TRBV4-3|.|TRBJ2-1
CASSQDSRRPSGTYNEQFF
TGCGCCAGCAGCCAAGATAGTCGGAGGCCTAGCGGGACTTACAATGAGCAGTTCTTC
>.|TRBV6-4|.|TRBJ2-1
CASSDVAGTYNEQFF
TGTGCCAGCAGTGACGTGGCGGGGACCTACAATGAGCAGTTCTTC
>.|TRBV13|.|TRBJ2-2
CASSFRGGELFF
TGTGCCAGCAGCTTCCGAGGCGGGGAGCTGTTTTTT
>TRBD1|TRBV7-3|once|TRBJ1-3
CASSRQGPGNTIYF
TGTGCCAGCAGCCGACAGGGGCCCGGAAACACCATATATTTT
>.|TRBV28|.|TRBJ2-1
CASSFLGDNEQFF
TGTGCCAGCAGTTTTCTAGGAGACAATGAGCAGTTCTTC
>.|TRBV5-5|.|TRBJ1-4
CASSSGRSDEKLFF
TGTGCCAGCAGCTCAGGCAGGTCGGATGAAAAACTGTTTTTT
>.|TRBV12-3/TRBV12-4|.|TRBJ1-3
CASRQGTSDTIYF
TGTGCCAGCCGGCAGGGGACAAGTGACACCATATATTTT
>.|TRBV6-5|.|TRBJ2-5
CASSYGLFQETQYF
TGTGCCAGCAGTTACGGGCTCTTCCAAGAGACCCAGTACTTC
>TRBD2|TRBV4-1|.|TRBJ2-7
CASSQDTSGSYEQYF
TGCGCCAGCAGCCAAGATACTAGCGGCTCCTACGAGCAGTACTTC
>TRBD1|TRBV4-3|.|TRBJ1-1
CASSQDVAGGLNTEAFF
TGCGCCAGCAGCCAAGATGTAGCAGGGGGCCTGAACACTGAAGCTTTCTTT
>.|TRBV9|.|TRBJ1-4
CASSPRRLDSGYRNEKLFF
TGTGCCAGCAGCCCTCGTCGGCTGGATTCGGGTTACCGGAATGAAAAACTGTTTTTT
>.|TRBV6-5|.|TRBJ2-7
CASSYPGSMGQYF
TGTGCCAGCAGTTACCCGGGTTCGATGGGGCAGTACTTC